The 9 T cell receptor beta chains listed next were all sequenced from one sample in a study of pediatric ulcerative colitis. Using immunoSEQ multiplex PCR, the repertoire was profiled, and TCRdb retains in-frame clones only, with some absent. Counted here are fewer than 7,000 clones, about 90% occurring once; the ten biggest clones make up less than 2%. The sequencing input was blood. These TCRs come from a girl aged 10-17 years who was a control in a study of pediatric ulcerative colitis.

The chain recombines TRBV28 with TRBJ2-7; the D gene is possibly TRBD2 (5 bases). V lost 3 bases, J lost 2 bases, and 17 bases lay in between. The CDR3 extends over 16 amino acids. Germline V lookup: CDR1 MDHEN, CDR2 SYDVKM. The CDR3 spells CASSLEAYPDPYEQYF. The CDR3 DNA sequence: TGTGCCAGCAGTTTGGAGGCCTATCCAGACCCCTACGAGCAGTACTTC.

V gene TRBV28 combines with J gene TRBJ1-1; D uncertain. Germline CDR1 MDHEN, CDR2 SYDVKM. Trimming left V 4 bases short and J 0 bases short, with 9 bases between. The CDR3 runs to 14 residues. The CDR3 loop is CASSSPPLNTEAFF. CDR3 in DNA: TGTGCCAGCAGTTCCCCACCCCTGAACACTGAAGCTTTCTTT.

The chain recombines TRBV7-3 with TRBJ2-1; D gene unclear. This CDR3 spans 19 amino acids. The V and J ends lost 1 base and 0 bases respectively, with 19 bases between them. The germline V gene has CDR1 SGHTA and CDR2 FQGTGA. The CDR3 DNA is TGTGCCAGCAGCTTAATTCCAGATTCTCGGGCTTACTCCTACAATGAGCAGTTCTTC. Its translation is CASSLIPDSRAYSYNEQFF.

The rearrangement joins TRBV5-8 to TRBJ2-7; D may be TRBD1 or TRBD2 (7 bases each). Trimming removed 4 bases at V and 0 bases at J, with 20 bases between. CDR1 is SGHTS, CDR2 YDEGEE, per germline. The CDR3 is 17 residues long. CDR3 region: CASSRGGVQGHSYEQYF. CDR3 in DNA: TGTGCCAGCAGCCGTGGGGGGGTACAGGGGCACTCCTACGAGCAGTACTTC.

The chain employs TRBV30 and TRBJ2-7, with 12 positions matching TRBD2. Trimming cost V 3 bases and J 4 bases; bases outside gene matches: 10. The CDR3 spans 16 residues. The germline CDR1 and CDR2 sequences are GTSNPN and SVGIG (reference sequence). CDR3 in DNA: TGTGCCTGGAGCAAACTCAAGACTAGCGGGAGTTACGAGCAGTACTTC. It codes for CAWSKLKTSGSYEQYF.

The chain recombines TRBV2 with TRBJ1-4; D remains ambiguous. Trimming removed 6 bases from V and 6 bases from J, with 20 bases in between. Germline V gene lookup returns CDR1 SNHLY and CDR2 FYNNEI. The CDR3 totals 16 residues. The CDR3 DNA is TGTGCCAGCAGCCTGGAAGAGACATATACAGATGAAAAACTGTTTTTT. Protein product: CASSLEETYTDEKLFF.

This clone is a singleton in its sample. The V and J genes are TRBV2 and TRBJ2-7; tentatively, D is TRBD1 (6 bases). The germline CDR1 and CDR2 sequences are SNHLY and FYNNEI. This CDR3 is 16 amino acids long. Between the trimmed V and J ends, which lost 1 base and 2 bases, there was a span of 15 bases. The CDR3 spells CASSEGWDTYPYEQYF. As DNA, the CDR3 is TGTGCCAGCAGTGAAGGCTGGGACACCTACCCCTACGAGCAGTACTTC.

This rearrangement joins TRBV12-5 to TRBJ1-1; 7 bases align to TRBD1. The CDR3 is 18 residues long. V shed 0 bases and J 0 bases; nucleotides not matched to a gene: 10. CDR1 is LGHNT and CDR2 is FRNRAP in the germline V gene. CDR3 residues: CASGLVRDSFQMNTEAFF. The CDR3 DNA is TGTGCTAGTGGTTTGGTAAGGGACAGCTTCCAAATGAACACTGAAGCTTTCTTT. The variable domain in full, with the rest retrieved from reference TRBV12-5 and TRBJ1-1, is DARVTQTPRHKVTEMGQEVTMRCQPILGHNTVFWYRQTMMQGLELLAYFRNRAPLDDSGMPKDRFSAEMPDATLATLKIQPSEPRDSAVYFCASGLVRDSFQMNTEAFFGQGTRLTVV.

The chain carries TRBV10-3 and TRBJ2-4; D gene ambiguous. CDR1 is ENHRY and CDR2 is SYGVKD in the germline V gene. V was clipped by 3 bases and J by 6 bases, with 15 bases between them. The CDR3 spans 15 residues. The CDR3 region has the DNA TGTGCCATCAGTGAAAACCTGCAGGTGGGAAACATTCAGTACTTC. It encodes CAISENLQVGNIQYF.